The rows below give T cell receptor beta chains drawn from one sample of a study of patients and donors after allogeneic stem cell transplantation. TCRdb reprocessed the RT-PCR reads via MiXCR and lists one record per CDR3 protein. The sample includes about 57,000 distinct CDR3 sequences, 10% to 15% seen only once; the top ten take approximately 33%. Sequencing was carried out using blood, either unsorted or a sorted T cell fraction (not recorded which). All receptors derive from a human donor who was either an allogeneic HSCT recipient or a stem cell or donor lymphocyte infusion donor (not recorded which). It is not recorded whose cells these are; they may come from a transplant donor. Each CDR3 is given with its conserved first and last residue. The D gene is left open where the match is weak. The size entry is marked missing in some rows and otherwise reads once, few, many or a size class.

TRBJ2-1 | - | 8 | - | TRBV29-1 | CSVEWQIF | TGCAGCGTTGAGTGGCAGATCTTC
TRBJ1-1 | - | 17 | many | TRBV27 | CASSLYSQDRMNTEAFF | TGTGCCAGCAGTTTATACTCACAGGACCGGATGAACACTGAAGCTTTCTTT
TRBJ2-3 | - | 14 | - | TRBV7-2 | CASSLGQLGDTQYF | TGTGCCAGCAGCTTAGGACAGCTTGGAGATACGCAGTATTTT
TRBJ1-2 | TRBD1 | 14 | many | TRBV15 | CATSRQGLSYGYTF | TGTGCCACCTCTAGACAGGGGTTAAGTTATGGCTACACCTTC
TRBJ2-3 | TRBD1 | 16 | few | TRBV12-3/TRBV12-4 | CASSQGARGPTDTQYF | TGTGCCAGCAGTCAGGGGGCCAGGGGGCCCACAGATACGCAGTATTTT
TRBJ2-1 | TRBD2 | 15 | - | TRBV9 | CASSASGNSYNEQFF | TGTGCCAGCAGCGCTAGCGGGAATTCCTACAATGAGCAGTTCTTC
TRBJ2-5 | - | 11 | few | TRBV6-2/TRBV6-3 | CASSYIETQYF | TGTGCCAGCAGTTACATCGAGACCCAGTACTTC
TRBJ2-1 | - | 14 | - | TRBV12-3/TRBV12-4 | CASTLSLAGQEQFF | TGTGCCAGCACCCTTTCCCTAGCAGGTCAGGAGCAGTTCTTC
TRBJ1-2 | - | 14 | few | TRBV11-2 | CASSRGGTIYGYTF | TGTGCCAGCAGTAGAGGGGGGACCATTTATGGCTACACCTTC
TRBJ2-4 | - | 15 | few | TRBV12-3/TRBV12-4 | CASSMKGTLKNIQYF | TGTGCCAGCAGTATGAAAGGGACACTAAAAAACATTCAGTACTTC
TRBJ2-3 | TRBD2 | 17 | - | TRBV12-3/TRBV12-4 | CASSIRSSGRGTDTQYF | TGTGCCAGCAGCATAAGGTCTAGCGGGAGGGGGACAGATACGCAGTATTTT
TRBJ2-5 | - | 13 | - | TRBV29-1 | CSVDWLSQETQYF | TGCAGCGTTGATTGGCTTAGCCAAGAGACCCAGTACTTC
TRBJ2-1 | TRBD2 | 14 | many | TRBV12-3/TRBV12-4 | CASSLAGGANEQFF | TGTGCCAGCAGCTTAGCGGGAGGGGCCAATGAGCAGTTCTTC
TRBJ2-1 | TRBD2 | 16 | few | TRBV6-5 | CASSYERESLDNEQFF | TGTGCCAGCAGTTACGAGCGGGAGAGCTTAGACAATGAGCAGTTCTTC
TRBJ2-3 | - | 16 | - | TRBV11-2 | CASSGGPPGDRDTQYF | TGTGCCAGCAGCGGAGGGCCCCCGGGAGACAGGGATACGCAGTATTTT
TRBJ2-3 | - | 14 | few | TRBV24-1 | CATSDRRQGDTQYF | TGTGCCACCAGTGATCGGCGGCAGGGAGATACGCAGTATTTT
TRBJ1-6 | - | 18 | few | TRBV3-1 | CASSQEGRHCSYNSPLHF | TGTGCCAGCAGCCAAGAGGGTCGGCATTGCTCCTATAATTCACCCCTCCACTTT
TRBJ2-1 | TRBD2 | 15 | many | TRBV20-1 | CSARAFGAGGNEQFF | TGCAGTGCTAGAGCCTTCGGGGCGGGGGGAAATGAGCAGTTCTTC
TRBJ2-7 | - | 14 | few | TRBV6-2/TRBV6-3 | CASSTNRDGYEQYF | TGTGCCAGCAGTACGAACCGGGACGGATACGAGCAGTACTTC
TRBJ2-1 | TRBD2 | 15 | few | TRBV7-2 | CASSLVAGGGNEQFF | TGTGCCAGCAGCTTAGTGGCGGGAGGAGGCAATGAGCAGTTCTTC
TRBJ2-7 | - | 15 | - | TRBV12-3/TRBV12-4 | CASSLAGGASYEQYF | TGTGCCAGCAGTTTAGCGGGGGGAGCCTCCTACGAGCAGTACTTC
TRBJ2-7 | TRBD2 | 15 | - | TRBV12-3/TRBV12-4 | CASSLDGLAHYEQYF | TGTGCCAGCAGTTTAGACGGACTAGCGCACTACGAGCAGTACTTC
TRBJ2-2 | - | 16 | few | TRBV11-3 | CASSSGMKGDTGELFF | TGTGCCAGCAGCTCAGGAATGAAGGGAGACACCGGGGAGCTGTTTTTT
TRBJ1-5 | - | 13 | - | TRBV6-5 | CASSYQGTQPQHF | TGTGCCAGCAGTTATCAGGGGACTCAGCCCCAGCATTTT
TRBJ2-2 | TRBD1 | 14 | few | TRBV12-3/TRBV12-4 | CASSPDRATGELFF | TGTGCCAGCAGTCCCGACAGGGCCACCGGGGAGCTGTTTTTT
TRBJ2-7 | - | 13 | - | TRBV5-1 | CASSFEGGNEQYF | TGCGCCAGCAGCTTCGAGGGAGGTAACGAGCAGTACTTC
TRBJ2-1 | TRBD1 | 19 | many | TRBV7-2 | CASSLAGTGLLDAYNEQFF | TGTGCCAGCAGCTTAGCAGGGACAGGTTTGCTGGACGCCTACAATGAGCAGTTCTTC
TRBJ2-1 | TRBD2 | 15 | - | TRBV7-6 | CASSLGGGVYNEQFF | TGTGCCAGCAGCTTAGGGGGAGGGGTCTACAATGAGCAGTTCTTC
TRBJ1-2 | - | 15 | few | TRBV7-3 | CASSPSGGAGYGYTF | TGTGCCAGCAGCCCGAGCGGGGGGGCAGGCTATGGCTACACCTTC
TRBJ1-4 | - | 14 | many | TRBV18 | CASSPMGGNEKLFF | TGTGCCAGCTCACCGATGGGGGGGAATGAAAAACTGTTTTTT
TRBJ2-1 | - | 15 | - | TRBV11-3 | CASSLEGNSYNEQFF | TGTGCCAGCAGCTTAGAGGGAAATTCCTACAATGAGCAGTTCTTC
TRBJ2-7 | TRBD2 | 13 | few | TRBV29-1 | CSVIAGAGYEQYF | TGCAGCGTCATAGCGGGAGCGGGTTACGAGCAGTACTTC
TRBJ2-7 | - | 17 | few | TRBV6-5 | CASSYNGRKGLSYEQYF | TGTGCCAGCAGTTATAACGGAAGGAAGGGCCTCTCCTACGAGCAGTACTTC
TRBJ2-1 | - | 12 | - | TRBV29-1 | CSVQGGGFEQFF | TGCAGCGTTCAGGGCGGGGGCTTTGAGCAGTTCTTC
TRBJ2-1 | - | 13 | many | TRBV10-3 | CAISESNPGEQFF | TGTGCCATCAGTGAGTCGAACCCGGGAGAGCAGTTCTTC
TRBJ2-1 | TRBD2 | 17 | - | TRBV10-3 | CATTSGTSYQTYNEQFF | TGTGCCACCACTTCCGGGACTAGCTACCAGACCTACAATGAGCAGTTCTTC
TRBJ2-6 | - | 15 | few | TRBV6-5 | CASSNSWTGANVLTF | TGTGCCAGCAGTAACTCGTGGACTGGGGCCAACGTCCTGACTTTC
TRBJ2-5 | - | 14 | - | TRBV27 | CASSLYGGKETQYF | TGTGCCAGCAGTTTATACGGCGGGAAAGAGACCCAGTACTTC
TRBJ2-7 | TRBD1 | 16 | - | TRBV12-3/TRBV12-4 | CASSLRAGQDAYEQYF | TGTGCCAGCAGTTTGCGGGCGGGACAGGACGCCTACGAGCAGTACTTC
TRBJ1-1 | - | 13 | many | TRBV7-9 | CASSFQGTTEAFF | TGTGCCAGCAGCTTTCAGGGGACCACTGAAGCTTTCTTT
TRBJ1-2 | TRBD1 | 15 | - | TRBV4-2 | CASSQVVDRDYGYTF | TGTGCCAGCAGCCAAGTCGTCGACAGGGATTATGGCTACACCTTC